The 5 T cell receptor beta chains below were found in one sample sequenced in a study of CD8+CD57+ T cells in acquired aplastic anemia. Patients selected for sequencing had displayed CD8+CD57+ cell expansion by flow cytometry. Genomic DNA constituted the template upon which TCR beta VDJ and CDR3 profiling was performed. TCRdb reprocessed the reads with MiXCR, giving one entry per CDR3 protein. In the table there are about 180,000 distinct CDR3 sequences, around 48% of which are singletons. The specimen sequenced was sorted CD4+, CD8+, or CD8+CD57+ T cells (not recorded which) from PBMCs. The receptors were gathered from a human donor with aplastic anemia.

The chain couples TRBV5-1 to TRBJ1-1; the D gene is possibly TRBD1 (5 bases). The V gene lost 4 bases and the J gene lost 5 bases, with 15 bases spanning the gap. CDR3 length: 14 amino acids. Germline V gene sequence: CDR1 SGHRS, CDR2 YFSETQ. This CDR3 is CASSPRAGETEAFF. In DNA, the CDR3 is TGCGCCAGCAGCCCACGGGCGGGGGAGACTGAAGCTTTCTTT.

This chain links TRBV10-3 with TRBJ1-5, with TRBD1 matching over 9 bases. Germline loops: CDR1 ENHRY, CDR2 SYGVKD. J gave up 11 bases and V 6 bases, and 14 bases lay outside the gene matches. The CDR3 contains 15 residues. CDR3 amino acids: CAISPTGGQEGTQHF. CDR3 nucleotide sequence: TGTGCCATCAGCCCTACAGGGGGCCAAGAGGGGACCCAGCATTTT.

This clonotype was recorded at least ten times. The rearrangement uses TRBV13 and TRBJ2-7; TRBD1 matches 9 bases. The CDR3 is 14 residues long. Losses at the gene ends were 5 bases for V and 4 bases for J; bases not matched to a gene: 6. Germline CDR1 PRHDT, CDR2 FYEKMQ (reference sequence). CDR3 residues: CASSQGDRAYEQYF. For the CDR3, the DNA is TGTGCCAGCAGCCAGGGGGACAGGGCGTACGAGCAGTACTTC.

This clonotype was detected many times. V gene TRBV5-1 combines with J gene TRBJ1-2; D remains ambiguous. The CDR3 consists of 18 residues. The germline V gene has CDR1 SGHRS and CDR2 YFSETQ. V was pared by 0 bases and J by 0 bases, with 18 bases between. CDR3 coding DNA: TGCGCCAGCAGCTTGGGGATTCTCGGAGACATCACTAACTATGGCTACACCTTC. Translation gives CASSLGILGDITNYGYTF. Looking up the rest from reference TRBV5-1 and TRBJ1-2 gives the full variable domain: KAGVTQTPRYLIKTRGQQVTLSCSPISGHRSVSWYQQTPGQGLQFLFEYFSETQRNKGNFPGRFSGRQFSNSRSEMNVSTLELGDSALYLCASSLGILGDITNYGYTFGSGTRLTVV.

The chain recombines TRBV18 with TRBJ1-3; tentative D call: TRBD1 (6 bases). The length of the CDR3 is 16 residues. Germline V gives CDR1 KGHSH, CDR2 LQKENI. Trimming took off 5 bases at V and 0 bases at J, with 14 bases between the two ends. The CDR3 loop is CASSTDGTNSGNTIYF. The CDR3 DNA reads TGTGCCAGCTCAACGGACGGGACAAACTCTGGAAACACCATATATTTT.